This T cell receptor (beta chain) was observed in a study of OX40 agonist ivuxolimab in advanced cancers. The table came from immunoSEQ multiplex PCR; TCRdb's copy has only in-frame clones and leaves some out. The data show about 83,000 clones, with less than 95% seen just once and 8.4% held by the top ten. Germline-derived CDR1 and CDR2 are MDHEN and SYDVKM. This CDR3 has 19 amino acids. V lost 3 bases, J lost 0 bases, and 21 bases lay in between. The specimen comprised CD4+ or CD8+ T cells sorted from blood, sampled in a trial of the OX40 agonist ivuxolimab. This receptor was taken from an adult with an advanced solid tumor such as melanoma, head and neck, liver or kidney cancer. The chain has TRBV28 and TRBJ1-5; no reliable D call. The chain's CDR3 is CASSFGFIQVAYSNQPQHF. Written as DNA, the CDR3 is TGTGCCAGCAGTTTTGGGTTTATTCAGGTCGCCTATAGCAATCAGCCCCAGCATTTT.